This T cell receptor beta chain was profiled in a study of blood T cells in healthy people across ages. Germline V gives CDR1 SGHRS, CDR2 YFSETQ. The V and J ends lost 0 bases and 3 bases respectively, with 12 bases between them. This CDR3 contains 15 residues. Isolated PBMCs totaled at least 7 million in each sample. This clonotype was seen a handful of times. Then a second PCR, running roughly 7 to 11 cycles, was carried out with a sample-barcoded 5' primer and a J-beta primer mix. CDR3-containing paired-end reads numbering at least 2.5 million came from each sample. TCRdb re-derived calls from the 5' RACE reads in MiXCR, one entry per CDR3 protein. The sample lists about 1.6 million distinct CDR3 sequences, approximately 32% seen once, with approximately 11% in the top ten.

The gene calls are TRBV5-1 and TRBJ1-2; the D gene is possibly TRBD1 (6 bases). The receptor's source is a woman in her 30s in good health. Sequencing was done on a sample of blood. CDR3 protein: CASSLAAGVDYGYTF. The CDR3 DNA sequence: TGCGCCAGCAGCTTGGCCGCAGGGGTGGACTATGGCTACACCTTC.